A single sample is the source of the 16 T cell receptor beta chains below, sequenced in a study of blood T cell repertoires in COVID-19. Assay: immunoSEQ multiplex PCR; the TCRdb copy retains only in-frame clones and omits some. In the table there are a few hundred thousand clones, roughly 80% of which are singletons. Material: peripheral blood. The receptors stem from a woman aged 18 to 35 with acute or convalescent COVID-19.

The chain recombines TRBV5-1 with TRBJ2-1; D is unresolved. The CDR3 loop spans 14 amino acids. Per the germline V gene, CDR1 is SGHRS and CDR2 is YFSETQ. V was pared by 0 bases and J by 10 bases, with 14 bases between. The CDR3 nucleotides read TGCGCCAGCAGCTTGGATGACCCTAAGCGAGAGCAGTTCTTC. It specifies CASSLDDPKREQFF.

This chain links TRBV5-4 with TRBJ1-1; D is unresolved. Germline loops: CDR1 SGHNT, CDR2 YYREEE (reference sequence). The V end was cut by 5 bases, the J end by 5 bases, with 16 bases between. This CDR3 has 14 residues. The CDR3 region is CASSPEVSWTEAFF. Written as DNA, the CDR3 is TGTGCCAGCAGTCCGGAGGTGTCTTGGACTGAAGCTTTCTTT.

A few counts support this clone. The chain couples TRBV18 to TRBJ1-2; weak D call: TRBD1 (5 bases). V was trimmed by 6 bases and J by 4 bases, leaving 18 bases between them. Per the germline V gene, CDR1 is KGHSH and CDR2 is LQKENI. The CDR3 has 15 residues. The CDR3 reads CASSPTSRGPYGYTF. The CDR3 DNA follows: TGTGCCAGCTCGCCGACTAGTAGGGGACCCTATGGCTACACCTTC. Filled out from reference TRBV18 and TRBJ1-2, the complete variable domain reads NAGVMQNPRHLVRRRGQEARLRCSPMKGHSHVYWYRQLPEEGLKFMVYLQKENIIDESGMPKERFSAEFPKEGPSILRIQQVVRGDSAAYFCASSPTSRGPYGYTFGSGTRLTVV.

This sequence joins TRBV27 and TRBJ1-5; unclear D gene. CDR1 and CDR2 from the germline V gene are MNHEY and SMNVEV (reference sequence). The CDR3 sequence is 18 residues long. Trimming removed 3 bases from V and 0 bases from J, with 18 bases in between. CDR3 region: CASSFTPRTRGSNQPQHF. The CDR3 DNA reads TGTGCCAGCAGTTTCACCCCACGAACTCGGGGTAGCAATCAGCCCCAGCATTTT.

The chain combines TRBV7-3 with TRBJ2-3; TRBD2 might be the D (5 bases). Trimming took 5 bases from V and 5 from J, leaving 8 bases between them. Germline CDR1 SGHTA, CDR2 FQGTGA. The length of the CDR3 is 12 residues. The CDR3 spells CASSNRGDTQYF. The CDR3 DNA sequence: TGTGCCAGCAGCAACCGGGGAGATACGCAGTATTTT.

The chain links TRBV28 to TRBJ1-2; 12 positions agree with TRBD1. The V segment lost 7 bases and the J segment 5 bases; nucleotides outside the gene matches: 8. Germline lookup yields CDR1 MDHEN and CDR2 SYDVKM. The CDR3 totals 15 residues. CDR3: CASIPGTGGGYGYTF. The CDR3 DNA reads TGTGCCAGCATCCCCGGGACAGGGGGCGGGTATGGCTACACCTTC.

This chain links TRBV2 with TRBJ1-6, with a tentative D call TRBD1 (6 bases). This CDR3 has 15 amino acids. Germline CDR1 SNHLY, CDR2 FYNNEI. V dropped 2 bases and J dropped 9 bases, with 14 bases sitting between them. Written as DNA, the CDR3 is TGTGCCAGCAGTGAACTAGAGGGGGTTGGTTCACCCCTCCACTTT. Translating it yields CASSELEGVGSPLHF.

The chain couples TRBV7-6 to TRBJ2-7, with 9 bases matching TRBD1. The CDR3 covers 16 residues. Germline assignment: CDR1 SGHVS and CDR2 FNYEAQ. J gave up 7 bases and V 5 bases, and 15 bases lay outside the gene matches. The CDR3 loop is CASSMTGTGSQREQYF. The CDR3 coding sequence is TGTGCCAGCAGCATGACCGGGACAGGGTCCCAAAGGGAGCAGTACTTC.

The chain carries TRBV10-1 and TRBJ2-1, with D maybe TRBD2 (5 bases). CDR1 and CDR2 (germline): WNHNN, SYGVQD (reference sequence). The ends were cut back, 4 bases at V and 0 bases at J, with 16 bases in the middle. The CDR3 totals 17 residues. The CDR3 region has the DNA TGCGCCAGCAGTGGAGGGAGATCTCAGAGCTCCTACAATGAGCAGTTCTTC. Its translation: CASSGGRSQSSYNEQFF.

V gene TRBV2 combines with J gene TRBJ1-5, with D perhaps TRBD1 (6 bases). The CDR3 covers 14 residues. The germline gives CDR1 SNHLY, CDR2 FYNNEI. The germline V and J ends were trimmed by 5 bases and 7 bases, with 15 bases remaining between them. Written as DNA, the CDR3 is TGTGCCAGCAGTCCCCAGGGGTTAGGACAGCCCCAGCATTTT. Protein product: CASSPQGLGQPQHF.

The chain recombines TRBV12-5 with TRBJ1-5; a weak D match, TRBD1 (5 bases). Germline loops: CDR1 LGHNT, CDR2 FRNRAP. This CDR3 has 14 residues. Trimming cost V 8 bases and J 4 bases, with 15 bases left between them. The CDR3 coding sequence is TGTGCTAGTCGGACGGGAGGGGATAATCAGCCCCAGCATTTT. Protein product: CASRTGGDNQPQHF.

This rearrangement joins TRBV19 to TRBJ1-1, with 7 nucleotides matching TRBD1. The V gene's germline CDR1 is LNHDA and CDR2 SQIVND (reference sequence). The CDR3 covers 15 residues. With 7 bases clipped from V and 0 bases from J, the junction kept 8 bases outside the gene matches. CDR3 protein: CASTPTTGMNTEAFF. CDR3 bases: TGTGCCAGTACCCCAACGACAGGGATGAACACTGAAGCTTTCTTT.

This sequence joins TRBV5-1 and TRBJ1-1, with a tentative D call TRBD1 (5 bases). CDR1 and CDR2 from the germline V gene are SGHRS and YFSETQ. The CDR3 has 14 residues. V was clipped by 4 bases and J by 3 bases, with 13 bases between them. CDR3: CASSPSGGDTEAFF. CDR3 nucleotides: TGCGCCAGCAGCCCCAGCGGGGGTGACACTGAAGCTTTCTTT.

The chain uses TRBV18 and TRBJ2-3; the D is unclear. Trimming removed 0 bases at V and 0 bases at J, with 4 bases between. The CDR3 contains 14 residues. Germline assignment: CDR1 KGHSH and CDR2 LQKENI. The CDR3 is CASSPPPSTDTQYF. The DNA of the CDR3 is TGTGCCAGCTCACCACCCCCTAGCACAGATACGCAGTATTTT.

CDR3 loop: CASSPGGETQYF. The DNA of the CDR3 is TGTGCCAGCTCACCCGGGGGAGAGACCCAGTACTTC. This chain connects TRBV18 to TRBJ2-5, with D possibly TRBD2 on 6 matching bases. Trimming shortened V by 3 bases and J by 4 bases, and 6 bases separated the two germline ends. In germline, CDR1 is KGHSH, CDR2 LQKENI. The CDR3 has 12 amino acids.

The chain combines TRBV6-4 with TRBJ1-1; possible D gene TRBD1, 5 bases. The CDR3 sequence is 15 residues long. V dropped 2 bases and J dropped 12 bases, with 22 bases sitting between them. Germline V gene sequence: CDR1 MRHNA, CDR2 SNTAGT. CDR3 sequence reads: CASSDGLWAGKKTFF. The CDR3 coding sequence is TGTGCCAGCAGTGACGGTCTTTGGGCAGGGAAAAAGACTTTCTTT.